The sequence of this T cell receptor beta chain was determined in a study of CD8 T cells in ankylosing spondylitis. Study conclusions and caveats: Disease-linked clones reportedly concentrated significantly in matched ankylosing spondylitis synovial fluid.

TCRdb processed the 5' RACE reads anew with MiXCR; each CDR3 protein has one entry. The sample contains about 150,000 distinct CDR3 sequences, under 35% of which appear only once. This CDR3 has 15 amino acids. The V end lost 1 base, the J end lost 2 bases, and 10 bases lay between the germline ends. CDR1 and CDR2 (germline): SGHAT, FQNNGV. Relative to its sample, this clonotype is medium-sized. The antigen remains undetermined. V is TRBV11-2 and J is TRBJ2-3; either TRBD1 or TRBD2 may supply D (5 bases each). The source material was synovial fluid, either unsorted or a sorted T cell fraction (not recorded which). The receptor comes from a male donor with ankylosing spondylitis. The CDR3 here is CASSLAGRHTDTQYF. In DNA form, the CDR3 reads TGTGCCAGCAGCTTAGCGGGGCGCCACACAGATACGCAGTATTTT.